Listed here are 22 T cell receptor beta chains from one sample, sequenced in a study of cytomegalovirus exposure and HLA in healthy donors. Both 60 Vbeta primers and 13 Jbeta primers went into the PCR. Using immunoSEQ multiplex PCR, the repertoire was profiled, and TCRdb retains in-frame clones only, with some absent. This sample yields some 44,000 clones, of which roughly 90% are seen a single time; about 8% belongs to the top ten. What was sequenced was PBMCs. These receptor sequences come from a woman aged 40 to 50 in good health and CMV-seropositive.

This clone was detected once. V gene TRBV2 combines with J gene TRBJ1-1, with a tentative D call TRBD1 (6 bases). Trimming pared 6 bases from V and 7 bases from J, leaving 15 bases between. The CDR3 is 13 residues long. Germline V gene data show CDR1 as SNHLY and CDR2 as FYNNEI. In nucleotides, the CDR3 is TGTGCCAGCAGGGCCGGGCAGGGGCTTGAAGCTTTCTTT. It is translated as CASRAGQGLEAFF.

The chain uses TRBV5-1 and TRBJ1-4, with 8 bases identical to TRBD1. The trim removed 2 bases at V and 6 bases at J, leaving 3 bases unmatched. This CDR3 comprises 14 residues. Germline-derived CDR1 and CDR2 are SGHRS and YFSETQ. The CDR3, as DNA: TGCGCCAGCAGCTTTCTGGACAGGGATGAAAAACTGTTTTTT. Its protein product is CASSFLDRDEKLFF. The whole variable domain, filled in from reference TRBV5-1 and TRBJ1-4, reads KAGVTQTPRYLIKTRGQQVTLSCSPISGHRSVSWYQQTPGQGLQFLFEYFSETQRNKGNFPGRFSGRQFSNSRSEMNVSTLELGDSALYLCASSFLDRDEKLFFGSGTQLSVL.

This clone was picked up a small number of times. CDR3: CAISVGGRDTNEQFF. The CDR3, as DNA: TGTGCCATCAGTGTTGGAGGGAGGGACACCAATGAGCAGTTCTTC. The V gene is TRBV10-3, the J gene TRBJ2-1, with D possibly matching TRBD2 (7 bases). The CDR3 length is 15 residues. Trimming shortened V by 4 bases and J by 6 bases, and 16 bases separated the two germline ends. Per germline, CDR1 ENHRY and CDR2 SYGVKD.

This chain links TRBV15 with TRBJ2-3; 7 bases are shared with TRBD2. CDR3 length: 17 amino acids. Germline CDR1 LNHNV, CDR2 YYDKDF (reference sequence). V was pared by 5 bases and J by 7 bases, with 18 bases of the junction left unmatched. Here the CDR3 reads CATSGWTASREGNTQYF. CDR3 DNA sequence: TGTGCCACCAGCGGATGGACGGCTTCAAGGGAGGGAAATACGCAGTATTTT.

V and J are TRBV19 and TRBJ1-4, with a possible D match to TRBD1 (6 bases). The germline V and J ends were trimmed by 8 bases and 6 bases, with 16 bases remaining between them. The CDR3 sequence is 14 residues long. Germline lookup yields CDR1 LNHDA and CDR2 SQIVND (reference sequence). The CDR3 nucleotides are TGTGCCAGTGAAGGTGGGGGCGCGGATGAAAAACTGTTTTTT. Its translation is CASEGGGADEKLFF.

The chain carries TRBV4-2 and TRBJ1-4; D uncertain. This CDR3 comprises 16 residues. Germline CDR1 is LGHNA and CDR2 is YNFKEQ. V was pared by 0 bases and J by 7 bases, with 15 bases between. The CDR3 DNA sequence: TGTGCCAGCAGCCAAGAGTACGGTGAAGCGGGTGAAAAACTGTTTTTT. Translating gives CASSQEYGEAGEKLFF.

The V call is TRBV6-1, the J call TRBJ2-1; possible D gene TRBD2, 6 bases. V lost 4 bases to trimming and J lost 8 bases, with 15 bases between them. Germline V gene lookup returns CDR1 MNHNS and CDR2 SASEGT. The length of the CDR3 is 14 residues. CDR3 residues: CASSVSGPEYEQFF. The CDR3 coding sequence is TGTGCCAGCAGTGTTAGCGGTCCGGAATATGAGCAGTTCTTC.

The CDR3 nucleotides are TGTGCCAGCAGTTTTCGTGGACTAGCGGGAGATACGCAGTATTTT. It codes for CASSFRGLAGDTQYF. This chain uses TRBV27 with TRBJ2-3; 11 bases agree with TRBD2. Germline V gives CDR1 MNHEY, CDR2 SMNVEV (reference sequence). V shed 3 bases, J shed 5 bases, and the junction held 4 bases outside the gene matches. The CDR3 covers 15 residues.

The chain recombines TRBV5-1 with TRBJ1-2; D is possibly TRBD1 (6 bases). CDR1 is SGHRS and CDR2 is YFSETQ in the germline V gene. The CDR3 length is 14 residues. V gave up 1 base and J gave up 3 bases, with 10 bases separating them. CDR3 sequence (DNA): TGCGCCAGCAGCTTGAGCCCAGGGGACTATGGCTACACCTTC. Protein sequence: CASSLSPGDYGYTF.

The chain uses TRBV7-3 and TRBJ2-1; 9 bases are a match to TRBD1. V was clipped by 5 bases and J by 5 bases; unmatched bases: 4. There are 14 residues in the CDR3. Germline V gene lookup returns CDR1 SGHTA and CDR2 FQGTGA. The CDR3 spells CASSRRDRDNEQFF. The CDR3, as DNA: TGTGCCAGCAGCCGGAGGGACAGGGACAATGAGCAGTTCTTC.

The CDR3 region is CASSIAGQGAKEQYF. Here the CDR3 DNA reads TGTGCCAGTAGTATCGCTGGACAGGGGGCGAAAGAGCAGTACTTC. The chain uses TRBV19 and TRBJ2-7; TRBD1 matches 11 bases. This CDR3 is built from 15 residues. V gave up 3 bases and J gave up 7 bases; unmatched junction bases: 8. Looked up from germline, CDR1 is LNHDA and CDR2 is SQIVND (reference sequence).

V is TRBV27 and J is TRBJ1-4; 8 bases align to TRBD1. The V segment lost 4 bases and the J segment 4 bases; nucleotides outside the gene matches: 14. Germline V gene data show CDR1 as MNHEY and CDR2 as SMNVEV (reference sequence). The CDR3 totals 18 residues. Written as DNA, the CDR3 is TGTGCCAGCAGTTACGGACAGGGTGGGCATGAGGTTAATGAAAAACTGTTTTTT. It codes for CASSYGQGGHEVNEKLFF.

This chain connects TRBV7-6 to TRBJ2-3, with 10 bases lining up with TRBD2. The CDR3 has 16 amino acids. V gave up 5 bases and J gave up 4 bases; unmatched junction bases: 9. CDR1 SGHVS and CDR2 FNYEAQ come from the germline V gene. CDR3 protein: CASSQPSGSPSDTQYF. The CDR3 DNA is TGTGCCAGCAGCCAACCTAGCGGGAGTCCGTCAGATACGCAGTATTTT.

This chain links TRBV6-6 with TRBJ2-6; no clear D gene. Germline V gene data show CDR1 as MNHNY and CDR2 as SVGAGI (reference sequence). The CDR3 loop spans 15 amino acids. V was trimmed by 0 bases and J by 1 base, leaving 4 bases between them. In nucleotides, the CDR3 is TGTGCCAGCAGTTACTCGACATCTGGGGCCAACGTCCTGACTTTC. Its protein product is CASSYSTSGANVLTF.

The chain has TRBV5-1 and TRBJ2-5, with 10 bases identical to TRBD2. Trimming took 4 bases from V and 5 from J; bases not matched to a gene: 8. The CDR3 length is 15 residues. Germline-derived CDR1 and CDR2 are SGHRS and YFSETQ. This CDR3 reads CASSAQRGGRETQYF. CDR3 nucleotide sequence: TGCGCCAGCAGCGCCCAGCGGGGGGGCCGCGAGACCCAGTACTTC.

The V call is TRBV11-2, the J call TRBJ1-2; D is uncertain. CDR1 and CDR2 (germline): SGHAT, FQNNGV. The CDR3 covers 15 residues. Trimming took 0 bases from V and 0 from J, leaving 8 bases between them. CDR3 region: CASSLDLVANYGYTF. CDR3 DNA sequence: TGTGCCAGCAGCTTAGATCTCGTAGCTAACTATGGCTACACCTTC.

This sequence joins TRBV28 and TRBJ1-4; 8 bases are a match to TRBD1. Germline V gives CDR1 MDHEN, CDR2 SYDVKM. With 4 bases clipped from V and 4 bases from J, the junction kept 2 bases outside the gene matches. The CDR3 sequence is 14 residues long. CDR3 residues: CASSYDRGNEKLFF. The CDR3, as DNA: TGTGCCAGCAGTTACGACAGGGGTAATGAAAAACTGTTTTTT. Looking up the rest from reference TRBV28 and TRBJ1-4 gives the full variable domain: DVKVTQSSRYLVKRTGEKVFLECVQDMDHENMFWYRQDPGLGLRLIYFSYDVKMKEKGDIPEGYSVSREKKERFSLILESASTNQTSMYLCASSYDRGNEKLFFGSGTQLSVL.

This clone has a handful of counts. The V gene is TRBV28, the J gene TRBJ1-4; D unresolved. The germline CDR1 and CDR2 sequences are MDHEN and SYDVKM. Trimming left V 5 bases short and J 2 bases short, with 3 bases between. CDR3 size: 12 residues. The CDR3 loop is CASSLTNEKLFF. The CDR3 DNA is TGTGCCAGCAGTCTGACTAATGAAAAACTGTTTTTT. The entire variable domain, with the rest obtained from reference TRBV28 and TRBJ1-4, is as follows: DVKVTQSSRYLVKRTGEKVFLECVQDMDHENMFWYRQDPGLGLRLIYFSYDVKMKEKGDIPEGYSVSREKKERFSLILESASTNQTSMYLCASSLTNEKLFFGSGTQLSVL.

This chain uses TRBV2 with TRBJ1-1; TRBD1 agrees at 9 bases. With V trimmed by 6 bases and J by 0 bases, 11 bases remained unmatched. The germline V gene has CDR1 SNHLY and CDR2 FYNNEI. This CDR3 comprises 17 residues. CDR3 residues: CASRGDRVISLNTEAFF. The CDR3 DNA reads TGTGCCAGCAGGGGGGACAGGGTAATTTCCCTGAACACTGAAGCTTTCTTT.

The chain carries TRBV5-6 and TRBJ2-2; 8 bases are a match to TRBD2. Per the germline V gene, CDR1 is SGHDT and CDR2 is YYEEEE. With V trimmed by 0 bases and J by 5 bases, 9 bases remained unmatched. This CDR3 is 17 amino acids long. The CDR3: CASSLAGGGPGTGELFF. Written as DNA, the CDR3 is TGTGCCAGCAGCTTGGCCGGGGGGGGGCCGGGAACCGGGGAGCTGTTTTTT.

The chain carries TRBV6-1 and TRBJ2-7; D perhaps matches TRBD2 (6 bases). The CDR3 has 13 amino acids. V was trimmed by 2 bases and J by 3 bases, leaving 8 bases between them. Germline CDR1 and CDR2: MNHNS and SASEGT. The CDR3 nucleotides read TGTGCCAGCAGTGAATGGAGGGACTACGAGCAGTACTTC. It translates to CASSEWRDYEQYF.

The V and J genes are TRBV15 and TRBJ2-5, with D unresolved. Germline CDR1 is LNHNV and CDR2 is YYDKDF (reference sequence). Trimming pared 2 bases from V and 5 bases from J, leaving 6 bases between. The CDR3 spans 12 residues. CDR3 in amino acids: CATSRSGETQYF. CDR3 sequence (DNA): TGTGCCACCAGCAGATCGGGTGAGACCCAGTACTTC.